This T cell receptor (beta chain) was sequenced during a study of read filtering for tumor transcriptome and immune sequencing. Study as a whole: Patients were 17 male and about 15 female, mean age 65.9 years, range about 47 to 85. Per sample, TCR-region reads ranged about 4.05 to 10.27 million by IR-seq, roughly 85 to 1273 by RNA-seq.

Findings of the study overall: Roughly four fifths of IR-seq clonotypes had one read, totaling about 3.3% of reads; RNA-seq: approximately 75% and 45%.

This clonotype was counted ten times or more. The antigen is unknown. From approximately 430 ng of RNA, a library with molecular barcoded alpha/delta and beta/gamma adaptors was made. TCRdb called the reads again in MiXCR, with one record for every CDR3 protein. The sample contains roughly 59,000 distinct CDR3 sequences, roughly a fifth of which appear only once. V lost 0 bases, J lost 8 bases, and 11 bases lay in between. The CDR3 extends over 14 amino acids. Looked up from germline, CDR1 is SGHDN and CDR2 is FVKESK. The V call is TRBV14, the J call TRBJ2-1; D gene uncertain. The sequence was collected from a donor aged 40 or over with multiple myeloma. The sequencing sample was made of a population of CD138-negative cells sorted from bone marrow. CDR3 sequence (DNA): TGTGCCAGCAGCCAAGAGGTTGGTTTCGATGAGCAGTTCTTC. Translation: CASSQEVGFDEQFF. Full variable domain (outside the CDR3, taken from reference TRBV14 and TRBJ2-1): EAGVTQFPSHSVIEKGQTVTLRCDPISGHDNLYWYRRVMGKEIKFLLHFVKESKQDESGMPNNRFLAERTGGTYSTLKVQPAELEDSGVYFCASSQEVGFDEQFFGPGTRLTVL.